These 27 T cell receptor beta chains were all obtained from the same sample, sequenced in a study of T cell clonality in common variable immunodeficiency. Data came from immunoSEQ multiplex PCR; TCRdb stores just in-frame clones and leaves some out. The data show about 52,000 clones, with none appearing a single time. Sequenced: peripheral blood mononuclear cells. The origin of the receptors is a person aged 18 to 70 in good health.

A few counts support this clone. The CDR3 extends 3 residues past the end of the read, so its final part is completed from the germline J gene. The chain joins TRBV5-1 to TRBJ2-7; D perhaps matches TRBD1 (6 bases). CDR1 SGHRS and CDR2 YFSETQ come from the germline V gene. The CDR3 totals 14 residues. With 0 bases removed from V and 2 bases from J, the gap between germline ends came to 9 bases. CDR3 sequence: CASSLDRETYEQYF. The CDR3 bases that were read are TGCGCCAGCAGCTTGGACAGGGAAACCTACGAG.

In regard to this clone: The DNA ends 3 residues before the CDR3 does, and the rest of the CDR3 is filled in from the germline J gene. V usage is TRBV7-9 and J usage is TRBJ1-2, with 8 nucleotides matching TRBD1. Trimming took 5 bases from V and 1 from J; bases not matched to a gene: 6. The CDR3 is 15 amino acids. Germline V gene data show CDR1 as SEHNR and CDR2 as FQNEAQ (reference sequence). CDR3 bases read: TGTGCCAGCAGCCGTACAGGGGGTGTTAACTATGGC. This codes for CASSRTGGVNYG. The full CDR3 is CASSRTGGVNYGYTF.

This clone was found a few times. This sample includes further DNA sequences coding for the same CDR3. CDR3 DNA (partial): TGTGCCAGCAGCATAGGGGTAGTGCCACAAGAGACG. Amino acid sequence: CASSIGVVPQET. The whole CDR3 sequence reads CASSIGVVPQETQYF. The gene calls are TRBV7-3 and TRBJ2-3; tentatively, D is TRBD1 (5 bases). The read falls 3 residues short of the CDR3 end, and the missing part is taken from the germline J gene. The CDR3 sequence is 15 residues long. Germline V gene lookup returns CDR1 SGHTA and CDR2 FQGTGA.

This clone was detected many times. The CDR3 is cut off 3 residues early in the read; its end comes from the germline J gene. The rearrangement uses TRBV30 and TRBJ1-4, with a possible D match to TRBD1 (5 bases). There are 12 residues in the CDR3. Trimming cost V 6 bases and J 7 bases, with 12 bases left between them. The V gene's germline CDR1 is GTSNPN and CDR2 SVGIG (reference sequence). The CDR3 reads CACDLGGEKLFF. The CDR3 DNA, read in part, is TGTGCCTGCGACCTCGGGGGTGAAAAA.

This clone was seen ten or more times. The CDR3 is cut off 3 residues early in the read; its end comes from the germline J gene. This chain joins TRBV30 and TRBJ2-5; D unclear. The V gene lost 1 base and the J gene lost 6 bases, with 12 bases spanning the gap. The length of the CDR3 is 13 residues. The germline CDR1 and CDR2 sequences are GTSNPN and SVGIG (reference sequence). The covered CDR3 bases are TGTGCCTGGAGTGGGGCGCATACAAAGACC. Its translation is CAWSGAHTKT. The full CDR3 protein reads CAWSGAHTKTQYF.

Ten or more counts support this clone. Read coverage stops 3 residues before the CDR3 terminus; the germline J gene supplies the remainder. The chain recombines TRBV19 with TRBJ2-3; D gene uncertain. The CDR3 totals 13 residues. CDR1 LNHDA and CDR2 SQIVND come from the germline V gene (reference sequence). V shed 5 bases and J shed 2 bases, with 8 bases lying between them. The CDR3: CASSAIFTDTQYF. The covered CDR3 bases are TGTGCCAGTAGTGCTATTTTCACAGATACG.

The table lists this clone with many counts. From the germline J gene comes the end of the CDR3, since the read stops 3 residues before it. This sequence joins TRBV7-9 and TRBJ1-4, with D unclear. Germline assignment: CDR1 SEHNR and CDR2 FQNEAQ (reference sequence). The V end lost 5 bases, the J end lost 3 bases, and 7 bases lay between the germline ends. The CDR3 sequence is 13 residues long. The CDR3 region is CASSPGSNEKLFF. The DNA read from the CDR3 is TGTGCCAGCAGCCCGGGGTCTAATGAAAAA.

This clone was observed many times. Read sequence stops 3 residues before the CDR3 end, and the germline J gene provides the missing end. The chain has TRBV20-1 and TRBJ2-3; 11 nucleotides match TRBD2. V was clipped by 6 bases and J by 1 base; unmatched bases: 6. Germline CDR1 reads DFQATT; CDR2 reads SNEGSKA (reference sequence). This CDR3 is 15 amino acids long. The covered CDR3 bases are TGCAGTGCCAAGACTAGCGGGGCCCGCACAGATACG. This gives the protein CSAKTSGARTDT. The CDR3 in full is CSAKTSGARTDTQYF.

The table lists this clone with many counts. The read ends 3 residues shy of where the CDR3 ends; the end is completed using the germline J gene. This chain links TRBV10-3 with TRBJ2-7; the match to TRBD2 covers 8 bases. Germline V lookup: CDR1 ENHRY, CDR2 SYGVKD. This CDR3 has 14 residues. J gave up 2 bases and V 4 bases, and 4 bases lay outside the gene matches. The CDR3 loop reads CAISGSGGTYEQYF. CDR3 bases read: TGTGCCATCAGTGGCTCGGGGGGGACCTACGAG.

This clone turned up a few times. One end of the junction does not line up with germline, which may come from a read error. From the germline J gene comes the end of the CDR3, since the read stops 3 residues before it. Other DNA sequences within the sample encode an identical CDR3. The chain links TRBV18 to TRBJ1-2; TRBD1 agrees at 8 bases. Germline lookup yields CDR1 KGHSH and CDR2 LQKENI. CDR3 length: 15 residues. The CDR3 DNA, read in part, is TGTGCCAGCTCACCTATGGGACAGGAGAACTATGGA. Its protein is CASSPMGQENYG. The entire CDR3 sequence reads CASSPMGQENYGYTF.

The table lists this clone with many counts. The CDR3 is cut off 3 residues early in the read; its end comes from the germline J gene. The V gene is TRBV5-1, the J gene TRBJ1-2, with D hard to call. Germline V gene lookup returns CDR1 SGHRS and CDR2 YFSETQ. The CDR3 has 14 residues. The V end was cut by 5 bases, the J end by 0 bases, with 11 bases between. CDR3 bases read: TGCGCCAGCAGTGAGTCAGCGACTAACTATGGC. Its translation: CASSESATNYG. The entire CDR3 reads CASSESATNYGYTF.

Details on this clone: The read falls 3 residues short of the CDR3 end, and the missing part is taken from the germline J gene. The V and J genes are TRBV30 and TRBJ2-2; 7 nucleotides agree with TRBD1. The CDR3 length is 13 residues. The germline gives CDR1 GTSNPN, CDR2 SVGIG (reference sequence). CDR3 region: CAEGAESNSPLFF. The sequenced CDR3 bases are TGTGCCGAGGGGGCGGAATCAAATTCACCG.

Ten or more counts support this clone. The read stops 3 residues short of the end of the CDR3; the missing end is completed from the germline J gene. The chain couples TRBV10-3 to TRBJ2-3, with D tentatively TRBD2 (6 bases). Trimming took 2 bases from V and 2 from J, leaving 14 bases between them. CDR1 and CDR2 from the germline V gene are ENHRY and SYGVKD. The CDR3 length is 16 residues. The part of the CDR3 DNA that was read is TGTGCCATCAGTGAGGATAATAGCGGATACACAGATACG. Amino acid sequence: CAISEDNSGYTDT. The whole CDR3 sequence is CAISEDNSGYTDTQYF.

This clone was seen at least ten times. The missing CDR3 end, 3 residues past where the read stops, is filled in from the germline J gene. The chain links TRBV5-4 to TRBJ2-3; maybe TRBD2 (6 bases). The CDR3 has 15 residues. With 6 bases removed from V and 6 bases from J, the gap between germline ends came to 20 bases. The V gene's germline CDR1 is SGHNT and CDR2 YYREEE (reference sequence). Partial CDR3 DNA: TGTGCCAGCACCTTCTTTGGGGCGGGGACCGATACG. As protein: CASTFFGAGTDT. The entire CDR3 is CASTFFGAGTDTQYF.

This clone was seen at least ten times. From the germline J gene comes the end of the CDR3, since the read stops 3 residues before it. The J gene is TRBJ2-7, the V gene TRBV18; the D is unclear. The ends were cut back, 5 bases at V and 2 bases at J, with 10 bases in the middle. Germline CDR1 and CDR2: KGHSH and LQKENI. This CDR3 has 13 amino acids. CDR3 in amino acids: CASSFSEPYEQYF. The covered CDR3 bases are TGTGCCAGCTCATTCAGCGAGCCCTACGAG.

This clone was observed many times. The CDR3 end falls 3 residues outside the read, so it is completed with the germline J gene. The chain combines TRBV30 with TRBJ2-5; 12 bases line up with TRBD1. The CDR3 covers 16 residues. With 5 bases clipped from V and 4 bases from J, the junction kept 11 bases outside the gene matches. Germline CDR1 is GTSNPN and CDR2 is SVGIG (reference sequence). Incomplete CDR3 DNA: TGTGCCTGGCAGTCGGGACAGGGGGCAGAAGGAGAGACC. Its protein is CAWQSGQGAEGET. The entire CDR3 sequence reads CAWQSGQGAEGETQYF. Supplemented by reference TRBV30 and TRBJ2-5, the full variable domain reads SQTIHQWPATLVQPVGSPLSLECTVEGTSNPNLYWYRQAAGRGLQLLFYSVGIGQISSEVPQNLSASRPQDRQFILSSKKLLLSDSGFYLCAWQSGQGAEGETQYFGPGTRLLVL.

This clone was seen at least ten times. The missing CDR3 end, 3 residues past where the read stops, is filled in from the germline J gene. The V call is TRBV5-1, the J call TRBJ2-7; TRBD1 aligns across 10 bases. Germline lookup yields CDR1 SGHRS and CDR2 YFSETQ. V dropped 0 bases and J dropped 5; count of bases not matched to a gene: 5. The CDR3 totals 15 residues. The CDR3 loop is CASSLGQGAIHEQYF. The sequenced CDR3 bases are TGCGCCAGCAGCTTGGGACAGGGGGCGATCCACGAG.

This clone was observed at least ten times. The read ends 3 residues before the CDR3 terminus; that terminus is restored from the germline J gene. The chain couples TRBV18 to TRBJ2-4; 9 nucleotides match TRBD2. CDR1 is KGHSH, CDR2 LQKENI, per germline. This CDR3 spans 15 amino acids. V lost 4 bases to trimming and J lost 8 bases; unmatched junction nucleotides: 9. The CDR3 sequence: CASSRPSVAGDIQYF. Partial CDR3 DNA: TGTGCCAGCTCACGTCCTAGCGTAGCGGGAGACATT.

This clone has a count of ten or more. The CDR3 end is not reached by the read, which stops 3 residues before it; the germline J gene fills it in. The V call is TRBV28, the J call TRBJ1-5; maybe TRBD1 (6 bases). This CDR3 has 17 amino acids. Germline V gene lookup returns CDR1 MDHEN and CDR2 SYDVKM. V was shortened by 5 bases and J by 2 bases, with 19 bases between the two germline ends. The covered CDR3 bases are TGTGCCAGCAGTCCTTCCTCCGGGACATCGGGCAATCAGCCC. Protein: CASSPSSGTSGNQP. The CDR3, in full, reads CASSPSSGTSGNQPQHF.

This clone appeared many times. With the read ending 3 residues before the CDR3 end, the germline J gene is used to fill in that end. The V call is TRBV19, the J call TRBJ2-1; 12 nucleotides agree with TRBD2. The J segment lost 8 bases and the V segment lost 5 bases, leaving 4 bases of the junction unmatched. Germline V lookup: CDR1 LNHDA, CDR2 SQIVND (reference sequence). There are 14 residues in the CDR3. The part of the CDR3 DNA that was read is TGTGCCAGTAGTTATGGGACTAGCGGGTATGAG. The encoded protein is CASSYGTSGYE. The whole CDR3 region reads CASSYGTSGYEQFF.

In this sample, this clone turned up a few times. The read is 3 residues too short to cover the CDR3 end, so that end is filled in from the germline J gene. The chain recombines TRBV30 with TRBJ2-7; 7 bases are a match to TRBD2. From germline, CDR1 is GTSNPN and CDR2 SVGIG (reference sequence). The CDR3 spans 16 residues. V dropped 8 bases and J dropped 6; count of bases not matched to a gene: 22. The CDR3 bases that were read are TGTGCCCGGAATAGGAACAGGCAAGGGAGGGTCGCCGAG. Amino acids: CARNRNRQGRVAE. The whole CDR3 protein reads CARNRNRQGRVAEQYF.

This clone has at least ten counts. The read terminates 3 residues before the CDR3 end, so the remaining end is supplied by the germline J gene. The chain recombines TRBV7-9 with TRBJ2-7; no definite D call. Trimming removed 5 bases from V and 2 bases from J, with 13 bases in between. The CDR3 sequence is 14 residues long. Per the germline V gene, CDR1 is SEHNR and CDR2 is FQNEAQ (reference sequence). CDR3 bases read: TGTGCCAGCAGCCCATGGGCAGCTCCCTACGAG. It specifies CASSPWAAPYE. The complete CDR3 sequence is CASSPWAAPYEQYF.

At least ten counts were recorded for this clone. The read terminates 3 residues before the CDR3 end, so the remaining end is supplied by the germline J gene. The chain carries TRBV7-6 and TRBJ1-1; D is possibly TRBD1 (6 bases). CDR3 length equals 15 residues. Looked up from germline, CDR1 is SGHVS and CDR2 is FNYEAQ. The V end lost 3 bases, the J end lost 6 bases, and 17 bases lay between the germline ends. This CDR3 is CASSLVGGGPSEAFF. The DNA read from the CDR3 is TGTGCCAGCAGCTTGGTTGGGGGGGGCCCTTCTGAA.

This clone appeared many times. Sequencing ends 3 residues short of the CDR3 end; the germline J gene provides the rest. The V and J genes are TRBV28 and TRBJ2-4; 8 bases match TRBD2. This CDR3 is built from 13 residues. CDR1 is MDHEN and CDR2 is SYDVKM in the germline V gene. The chain's CDR3 is CASSLSGGLVQYF. Incomplete CDR3 DNA: TGTGCCAGCAGTTTATCGGGGGGGCTGGTT. Full variable domain (remainder filled in from reference TRBV28 and TRBJ2-4): DVKVTQSSRYLVKRTGEKVFLECVQDMDHENMFWYRQDPGLGLRLIYFSYDVKMKEKGDIPEGYSVSREKKERFSLILESASTNQTSMYLCASSLSGGLVQYFGAGTRLSVL.

This clone was detected ten times or more. The read gets to within 3 residues of the CDR3 end, and the germline J gene fills in the rest. The J gene is TRBJ2-5, the V gene TRBV5-1; 8 positions match TRBD2. The CDR3 spans 14 residues. J was trimmed by 3 bases and V by 2 bases; bases with no gene match: 3. Germline V gene lookup returns CDR1 SGHRS and CDR2 YFSETQ. The CDR3 bases that were read are TGCGCCAGCAGCTTCACAGCGGGGGAAGAGACC. This encodes CASSFTAGEET. From start to end, the CDR3 is CASSFTAGEETQYF. Supplemented by reference TRBV5-1 and TRBJ2-5, the full variable domain reads KAGVTQTPRYLIKTRGQQVTLSCSPISGHRSVSWYQQTPGQGLQFLFEYFSETQRNKGNFPGRFSGRQFSNSRSEMNVSTLELGDSALYLCASSFTAGEETQYFGPGTRLLVL.

This clone was detected ten times or more. The sequenced fragment ends 3 residues before the CDR3 boundary, so the rest is inferred from the germline J gene. J is TRBJ1-6 and V is TRBV20-1, with D uncertain. Germline values: CDR1 DFQATT, CDR2 SNEGSKA (reference sequence). The CDR3 has 15 amino acids. V lost 4 bases and J 0 bases, leaving 10 bases between the germline ends. The CDR3 region is CSATSPLSYNSPLHF. CDR3 DNA (partial): TGCAGTGCTACTTCTCCTCTCTCCTATAATTCACCC.

In its sample, this clone was seen many times. Here the CDR3 reads CASLGLYEQYF. The covered CDR3 bases are TGTGCCAGTCTAGGTTTATACGAG. V and J are TRBV19 and TRBJ2-7, with D unresolved. With the read ending 3 residues before the CDR3 end, the germline J gene is used to fill in that end. The germline gives CDR1 LNHDA, CDR2 SQIVND (reference sequence). The length of the CDR3 is 11 residues. Trimming left V 8 bases short and J 4 bases short, with 9 bases between.